A single sample is the source of the 4 T cell receptor delta chains below, sequenced in a study of gamma delta lymphoproliferative disorders and STAT genes. PBMCs from patients and controls supplied the genomic DNA for sequencing. TCRdb reran clone calling via CATT on the multiplex PCR reads. The repertoire has around 660 delta-chain clones, 1.5% to 2% of them found once; the top ten carry around 68%. The sample was blood. These receptors originate from a human donor in good health.

This clone was detected a few times. The protein TCRdb lists belongs to a much larger clone and differs from this DNA's translation at residue 6, which points to a read error; the protein shown is made from the DNA. The chain combines TRDV2 with TRDJ1; 8 bases are a match to TRDD3. Germline values: CDR1 GEAIGNYY, CDR2 EKD. The V segment lost 0 bases and the J segment 0 bases; nucleotides outside the gene matches: 5. CDR3 length: 16 residues. In nucleotides, the CDR3 is TGTGCCTGTGACACCATAGGTGGGGGATACACCGATAAACTCATCTTT. It yields the protein CACDTIGGGYTDKLIF.

This clone showed up just a few times. Since a far larger clone is one base different, this is likely a read error. Other DNA sequences within the sample encode an identical CDR3. This chain joins TRDV2 and TRDJ1, with D possibly being TRDD3 (5 bases). Trimming removed 0 bases at V and 5 bases at J, with 27 bases between. Germline CDR1 is GEAIGNYY and CDR2 is EKD. The CDR3 loop spans 19 amino acids. The CDR3 region has the DNA TGTGCCTGTGACACCGAGGTCCGGGGGGGCCACAGGGCGACTGATAAACTCATCTTT. It codes for CACDTEVRGGHRATDKLIF.

Note on this clone: The protein given by TCRdb reflects a much larger clone and differs at residue 10 from this DNA's translation, likely from a read error; the protein shown is the DNA's translation. The chain carries TRDV2 and TRDJ1; 12 bases map to TRDD3. The germline gives CDR1 GEAIGNYY, CDR2 EKD. V shed 0 bases, J shed 3 bases, and the junction held 16 bases outside the gene matches. The CDR3 covers 20 residues. The CDR3 region is CACDTVGHGGPGGYADKLIF. In DNA, the CDR3 is TGTGCCTGTGACACCGTCGGGCACGGGGGTCCTGGGGGATACGCCGATAAACTCATCTTT.

In its sample, this clone was seen a few times. This probably arose from a read error, given a far larger clone one base away. Distinct nucleotide sequences in the sample also encode this CDR3. The chain has TRDV2 and TRDJ1; D may be TRDD3 (5 bases). The CDR3 covers 16 residues. Germline CDR1 reads GEAIGNYY; CDR2 reads EKD. CDR3 sequence reads: CACDFVGSTNTDKLIF. Written as DNA, the CDR3 is TGTGCCTGTGACTTCGTGGGGAGCACAAACACCGATAAACTTATCTTT.